Listed below are T cell receptor beta chains from one sample, sequenced in a study of CD8 T cells in ankylosing spondylitis. From the 5' RACE reads, TCRdb called clonotypes with MiXCR, one entry per CDR3 protein. The data contain roughly 120,000 distinct CDR3 sequences, roughly an eighth of them singletons. The sequenced material came from blood, either unsorted or a sorted T cell fraction (not recorded which). These receptors were collected from a female donor with ankylosing spondylitis or in good health (not recorded which). CDR3s include the opening cysteine and the closing phenylalanine or tryptophan. Clone size appears in some rows only: once, few, many, or a class for an expanded clone.

J,size,V,CDR3
TRBJ2-2,few,TRBV18,CASSPRTGDGRELFF
TRBJ1-2,few,TRBV12-3/TRBV12-4,CASRALTGNYGYTF
TRBJ2-5,few,TRBV18,CASSPRAVWLETQYF
TRBJ2-1,many,TRBV6-1,CASAYLTTYNEQFF
TRBJ2-2,many,TRBV12-3/TRBV12-4,CASILGGELFF
TRBJ2-7,NA,TRBV7-2,CASSLAATSLYEQYF
TRBJ2-3,NA,TRBV18,CASSPPSGRKADTQYF
TRBJ2-5,NA,TRBV28,CASSPSRGPETQYF
TRBJ2-7,many,TRBV7-4,CASSPSREWYEQYF
TRBJ2-2,few,TRBV6-4,CASSDKTIGELFF
TRBJ1-2,NA,TRBV15,CATSRERHHYGYTF
TRBJ1-5,many,TRBV12-3/TRBV12-4,CASSSTGLNQPQHF
TRBJ2-3,few,TRBV5-1,CASSLVAGTDTQYF
TRBJ2-7,few,TRBV12-3/TRBV12-4,CASSLVLAGSSYEQYF
TRBJ2-5,many,TRBV12-3/TRBV12-4,CASSSYGLQETQYF
TRBJ1-2,few,TRBV7-9,CASTHWGGQTQTSGYTF
TRBJ1-2,NA,TRBV30,CAWTTGGGYTF
TRBJ2-2,NA,TRBV18,CASSPGLATGELFF
TRBJ2-1,many,TRBV3-1,CASSQPRGNNEQFF
TRBJ2-7,once,TRBV7-8,CASSFHRDFSYEQYF
TRBJ2-7,once,TRBV29-1,CSVVFSELYGQYF
TRBJ2-1,NA,TRBV23-1,CASRKIAGEAYNEQFF
TRBJ2-7,many,TRBV20-1,CSATQGLTYEQYF
TRBJ2-7,NA,TRBV5-1,CASSTHPGGSYEQYF
TRBJ1-4,many,TRBV5-1,CASSYRSTNEKLFF
TRBJ1-6,few,TRBV7-9,CASSLSYSPLHF
TRBJ2-2,few,TRBV12-3/TRBV12-4,CASSSRGTGELFF
TRBJ2-2,few,TRBV12-3/TRBV12-4,CASSPRDRAGELFF
TRBJ2-6,NA,TRBV7-9,CASSTSGANVLTF
TRBJ2-7,NA,TRBV5-1,CASTDLPTRPEQYF
TRBJ2-7,many,TRBV20-1,CSAASSDSPYEQYF